Presented here are 21 T cell receptor beta chains from one specimen sequenced in a study of blood T cell repertoires in COVID-19. Assay used: immunoSEQ multiplex PCR; TCRdb lists only in-frame clones, some missing. Among about 70,000 clones, about 80% were seen once, and the ten largest hold 18%. Sequencing was carried out using peripheral blood. The receptors originated from a man between 65 and 85 years old who had recovered from COVID-19.

V usage is TRBV27 and J usage is TRBJ1-2, with no clear D. The CDR3 is made up of 13 amino acids. Germline-derived CDR1 and CDR2 are MNHEY and SMNVEV (reference sequence). Trimming removed 6 bases at V and 5 bases at J, with 13 bases between. CDR3 amino acids: CASRPTGDYGYTF. The CDR3 DNA follows: TGTGCCAGCAGGCCAACCGGAGATTATGGCTACACCTTC.

By share, this clone ranks as medium-sized. CDR3 DNA: TGTGCCAGCAGTCTGGGGGCGAACACTGAAGCTTTCTTT. Amino acids: CASSLGANTEAFF. The rearrangement joins TRBV5-5 to TRBJ1-1; tentatively, D is TRBD1 (6 bases). V shed 5 bases and J shed 1 base, with 9 bases lying between them. There are 13 residues in the CDR3. Germline CDR1 reads SGHKS; CDR2 reads YYEKEE (reference sequence).

The chain employs TRBV28 and TRBJ1-1; 7 bases agree with TRBD1. Germline CDR1 and CDR2: MDHEN and SYDVKM. V shed 4 bases and J 2 bases; nucleotides not matched to a gene: 7. The CDR3 extends over 15 amino acids. The DNA for the CDR3 is TGTGCCAGCAGTTCTATAGGGGGCGTTAACACTGAAGCTTTCTTT. Translating it yields CASSSIGGVNTEAFF.

V usage is TRBV29-1 and J usage is TRBJ1-2; D is perhaps TRBD1 (6 bases). Germline V gene data show CDR1 as SQVTM and CDR2 as ANQGSEA. This CDR3 contains 13 residues. Trimming took 3 bases from V and 2 from J, leaving 10 bases between them. CDR3 region: CSVDSTGNYGYTF. In nucleotides, the CDR3 is TGCAGCGTTGACTCGACAGGAAACTATGGCTACACCTTC.

There are many counts of this clone. The chain is built from TRBV12-5 and TRBJ2-7; possibly TRBD2 for D (8 bases). V was shortened by 6 bases and J by 6 bases, with 18 bases between the two germline ends. Germline CDR1 LGHNT, CDR2 FRNRAP. The CDR3 has 14 residues. In nucleotides, the CDR3 is TGTGCTAGTGGCGCCCCCGGGAGGGGGCTCGAGCAGTACTTC. It translates to CASGAPGRGLEQYF. Based on the CDR3 plus reference TRBV12-5 and TRBJ2-7, the full variable domain is DARVTQTPRHKVTEMGQEVTMRCQPILGHNTVFWYRQTMMQGLELLAYFRNRAPLDDSGMPKDRFSAEMPDATLATLKIQPSEPRDSAVYFCASGAPGRGLEQYFGPGTRLTVT.

The rearrangement uses TRBV6-2 or TRBV6-3 and TRBJ1-5; TRBD1 matches at 9 bases. V shed 0 bases and J 0 bases; nucleotides not matched to a gene: 6. The germline V gene has CDR1 MNHEY and CDR2 SVGEGT. CDR3 length equals 18 residues. The CDR3: CASSYSSGQGYSNQPQHF. The CDR3 DNA follows: TGTGCCAGCAGTTACTCGTCGGGACAGGGTTATAGCAATCAGCCCCAGCATTTT.

The rearrangement joins TRBV15 to TRBJ1-2; D perhaps matches TRBD1 (6 bases). Germline V gene sequence: CDR1 LNHNV, CDR2 YYDKDF (reference sequence). The CDR3 length is 14 residues. Between the trimmed V and J ends, which lost 2 bases and 8 bases, there was a span of 15 bases. The CDR3 DNA sequence: TGTGCCACCAGCAGAACAACAGGGCTAGGGGGCTACACCTTC. This sequence encodes CATSRTTGLGGYTF.

A remark on this clone: The sample carries other DNA sequences with the same CDR3. The chain is built from TRBV7-2 and TRBJ1-6; 10 bases are a match to TRBD1. CDR1 is SGHTA and CDR2 is FQGNSA in the germline V gene. V lost 1 base to trimming and J lost 8 bases; unmatched junction nucleotides: 2. The CDR3 covers 15 residues. The CDR3: CASSLVGTGDSPLHF. The DNA for the CDR3 is TGTGCCAGCAGCTTAGTAGGGACAGGGGATTCACCCCTCCACTTT.

This clone was counted between two and nine times. V gene TRBV19 combines with J gene TRBJ2-1; TRBD1 matches 7 bases. Germline V gene sequence: CDR1 LNHDA, CDR2 SQIVND (reference sequence). The CDR3 is 15 residues long. V lost 0 bases to trimming and J lost 4 bases; unmatched junction nucleotides: 3. The CDR3 reads CASSIEQGRYNEQFF. CDR3 nucleotides: TGTGCCAGTAGTATAGAACAGGGGCGATACAATGAGCAGTTCTTC.

The chain recombines TRBV19 with TRBJ2-1; TRBD1 agrees at 7 bases. Germline CDR1 is LNHDA and CDR2 is SQIVND (reference sequence). Trimming at V came to 4 bases and at J to 7 bases, leaving 1 base not matched to a gene. CDR3 length equals 12 residues. CDR3 residues: CASSTRGNEQFF. CDR3 nucleotide sequence: TGTGCCAGTAGTACCAGGGGGAATGAGCAGTTCTTC.

This clone was detected a few times. Other DNA sequences in the same sample also yield this CDR3. This chain links TRBV7-2 with TRBJ1-5, with D possibly TRBD1 on 6 matching bases. CDR3 size: 15 residues. V was shortened by 2 bases and J by 3 bases, with 11 bases between the two germline ends. Looked up from germline, CDR1 is SGHTA and CDR2 is FQGNSA. CDR3 DNA: TGTGCCAGCAGCTTATATGGACAGAACAATCAGCCCCAGCATTTT. It translates to CASSLYGQNNQPQHF.

There are a few counts of this clone. V gene TRBV6-2 or TRBV6-3 combines with J gene TRBJ1-1; D may be TRBD1 (6 bases). V shed 2 bases and J shed 3 bases, with 10 bases lying between them. The CDR3 is made up of 14 amino acids. Germline CDR1 reads MNHEY; CDR2 reads SVGEGT. CDR3 coding DNA: TGTGCCAGCAGTTACCCCCAGGGGTACACTGAAGCTTTCTTT. This codes for CASSYPQGYTEAFF.

The V gene is TRBV4-2, the J gene TRBJ2-5; 9 nucleotides agree with TRBD2. The CDR3 sequence is 17 residues long. The germline CDR1 and CDR2 sequences are LGHNA and YNFKEQ. Trimming at V came to 4 bases and at J to 0 bases, leaving 9 bases not matched to a gene. The CDR3 region is CASSPFVSGGNQETQYF. The CDR3, as DNA: TGTGCCAGCAGCCCCTTTGTGAGCGGGGGGAACCAAGAGACCCAGTACTTC.

V and J are TRBV9 and TRBJ2-1; 14 bases match TRBD2. The CDR3 runs to 18 residues. CDR1 is SGDLS, CDR2 YYNGEE, per germline. V was pared by 4 bases and J by 0 bases, with 6 bases of the junction left unmatched. The CDR3 region has the DNA TGTGCCAGCAGCCCCCGACTAGCGGGAGGGATCTCCTACAATGAGCAGTTCTTC. Its protein is CASSPRLAGGISYNEQFF.

The gene calls are TRBV24-1 and TRBJ1-2, with D possibly TRBD1 on 6 matching bases. The CDR3 covers 12 residues. The V gene's germline CDR1 is KGHDR and CDR2 SFDVKD. V lost 8 bases and J 2 bases, leaving 8 bases between the germline ends. The CDR3 bases are TGTGCCACCATGGACAGCAACTATGGCTACACCTTC. This translates into CATMDSNYGYTF.

This clone was picked up a small number of times. The genes are TRBV7-2 and TRBJ1-1; maybe TRBD1 (5 bases). Germline values: CDR1 SGHTA, CDR2 FQGNSA. The CDR3 extends over 15 amino acids. Trimming stripped 5 bases from V and 4 bases from J, with 17 bases between. The chain's CDR3 is CASSNLPGGFTEAFF. The DNA of the CDR3 is TGTGCCAGCAGCAATCTCCCTGGGGGGTTCACTGAAGCTTTCTTT.

The rearrangement joins TRBV29-1 to TRBJ1-2; D perhaps matches TRBD1 (5 bases). Trimming took 4 bases from V and 0 from J, leaving 9 bases between them. The germline V gene encodes CDR1 SQVTM and CDR2 ANQGSEA. The CDR3 covers 13 residues. This chain's CDR3 is CSVVPGTNYGYTF. The DNA for the CDR3 is TGCAGCGTTGTGCCAGGGACTAACTATGGCTACACCTTC.

The chain employs TRBV5-6 and TRBJ2-4; D gene uncertain. In germline, CDR1 is SGHDT, CDR2 YYEEEE. The CDR3 length is 13 residues. With 3 bases removed from V and 4 bases from J, the gap between germline ends came to 8 bases. The CDR3 DNA sequence: TGTGCCAGCAGCTCCGCTATGAAAAACATTCAGTACTTC. Its protein is CASSSAMKNIQYF. The full variable domain, rest sourced from reference TRBV5-6 and TRBJ2-4, is DAGVTQSPTHLIKTRGQQVTLRCSPKSGHDTVSWYQQALGQGPQFIFQYYEEEERQRGNFPDRFSGHQFPNYSSELNVNALLLGDSALYLCASSSAMKNIQYFGAGTRLSVL.

To note about this clone: A read error may account for a junction end that differs from germline. J is TRBJ2-3 and V is TRBV29-1, with 7 bases fitting TRBD1. The CDR3 loop spans 14 amino acids. The germline V gene has CDR1 SQVTM and CDR2 ANQGSEA. CDR3 DNA sequence: TGCAGCGTAGAAGGGGGCGAACCCACAGATACGCAGTATTTT. It encodes CSVEGGEPTDTQYF.

The chain employs TRBV7-9 and TRBJ2-6; 8 positions agree with TRBD1. Germline values: CDR1 SEHNR, CDR2 FQNEAQ (reference sequence). The ends lost 5 bases at V and 0 bases at J; junction bases unmatched: 6. This CDR3 comprises 17 residues. This CDR3 reads CASSAWDRSSGANVLTF. CDR3 DNA sequence: TGTGCCAGCAGCGCCTGGGACAGGAGCTCTGGGGCCAACGTCCTGACTTTC.

The chain combines TRBV7-9 with TRBJ1-5, with D perhaps TRBD1 (5 bases). CDR1 and CDR2 from the germline V gene are SEHNR and FQNEAQ (reference sequence). CDR3 length equals 16 residues. V was cut by 5 bases and J by 5 bases, with 19 bases left in between. The CDR3 protein is CASSPPSGGVDQPQHF. The CDR3 DNA reads TGTGCCAGCAGCCCCCCAAGTGGGGGGGTTGATCAGCCCCAGCATTTT. The complete variable domain, with remaining parts taken from reference TRBV7-9 and TRBJ1-5, reads DTGVSQNPRHKITKRGQNVTFRCDPISEHNRLYWYRQTLGQGPEFLTYFQNEAQLEKSRLLSDRFSAERPKGSFSTLEIQRTEQGDSAMYLCASSPPSGGVDQPQHFGDGTRLSIL.